This T cell receptor (beta chain) was sequenced during a study of T-cell reconstitution after alpha-beta-depleted transplantation in children. Broader study findings: By about two months after transplant, alpha-beta T cells reportedly arose from several hundred graft clones that had expanded.

This sample's TCRbeta library carried unique molecular identifier barcodes. TCRdb itself ran the PCR reads through MiXCR, one entry per CDR3 protein. Of around 300,000 distinct CDR3 sequences in the sample, around 25% were seen once. As to this clonotype: Its antigen is unknown.

This CDR3 is 18 amino acids long. The chain couples TRBV21-1 to TRBJ2-3; the table's D call, TRBD2, has no DNA check behind it. TRBV21-1 is given as a pseudogene. Material: PBMCs, mostly from graft donor cells, obtained 180 days after TCRalphabeta/CD19-depleted stem cell transplant. This TCR came from a male patient younger than 18 who had a stem cell transplant for acute lymphoblastic leukemia, so the T cells may come from the graft donor. The CDR3 is CASSKATSGRGNTDTQYF. The CDR3, as DNA: TGTGCCAGCAGCAAAGCAACTAGCGGGAGAGGGAACACAGATACGCAGTATTTT.